The 22 T cell receptor beta chains listed next were all sequenced from one sample in a study of early T cells in non-severe SARS-CoV-2 infection. Via MiXCR, TCRdb re-called the 5' RACE reads, giving one row per CDR3 protein. Of about 94,000 distinct CDR3 sequences in the sample, approximately 13% were seen once. What was sequenced was whole blood. Source of these receptors: an adult who was a healthcare worker with PCR-confirmed SARS-CoV-2 infection or an uninfected control (not recorded which).

This clonotype was seen repeatedly, ten times or more. Germline and junction disagree at one end, which may indicate a read error. This sequence joins TRBV7-7 and TRBJ2-1; perhaps TRBD1 as D (5 bases). Germline CDR1 reads SSHAT; CDR2 reads FNYEAQ (reference sequence). CDR3 size: 15 residues. The CDR3 nucleotides read TGTGCTAGCAGCCTGGGCGGCGGACAATACAATGAGCAGTTCTTC. Translating gives CASSLGGGQYNEQFF.

This clonotype was observed at least ten times. V usage is TRBV7-2 and J usage is TRBJ1-1, with 7 bases identical to TRBD1. CDR1 SGHTA and CDR2 FQGNSA come from the germline V gene. V lost 4 bases, J lost 0 bases, and 14 bases stayed unmatched. There are 18 residues in the CDR3. CDR3 protein: CASSSRVFWDSLNTEAFF. CDR3 bases: TGTGCCAGCAGCTCCAGGGTTTTTTGGGACAGCTTGAACACTGAAGCTTTCTTT.

V and J are TRBV12-3 or TRBV12-4 and TRBJ2-7; tentatively, D is TRBD2 (5 bases). The V gene lost 8 bases and the J gene lost 4 bases, with 12 bases spanning the gap. CDR3 length: 12 amino acids. This CDR3 reads CASAGGGYEQYF. DNA for the CDR3: TGTGCCAGCGCCGGTGGAGGTTACGAGCAGTACTTC.

The chain carries TRBV7-9 and TRBJ2-7; no clear D gene. V lost 4 bases and J lost 7, with 14 bases in between. The V gene's germline CDR1 is SEHNR and CDR2 FQNEAQ (reference sequence). This CDR3 comprises 13 residues. CDR3 sequence (DNA): TGTGCCAGCAGCTCCTGGGCCCAGGAAGAGCAGTACTTC. Its protein is CASSSWAQEEQYF. The complete variable domain, with remaining parts taken from reference TRBV7-9 and TRBJ2-7, reads DTGVSQNPRHKITKRGQNVTFRCDPISEHNRLYWYRQTLGQGPEFLTYFQNEAQLEKSRLLSDRFSAERPKGSFSTLEIQRTEQGDSAMYLCASSSWAQEEQYFGPGTRLTVT.

This clonotype appeared many times. The chain is built from TRBV28 and TRBJ2-5; TRBD1 agrees at 7 bases. The CDR3 has 14 residues. Trimming took 5 bases from V and 4 from J; bases not matched to a gene: 7. Germline V CDR1 and CDR2: MDHEN, SYDVKM. The CDR3 bases are TGTGCCAGCAGTATGACAGGGTTCGGAGAGACCCAGTACTTC. Translation gives CASSMTGFGETQYF.

In this sample, this clonotype turned up many times. J is TRBJ2-2 and V is TRBV3-1; tentative D call: TRBD1 (6 bases). The length of the CDR3 is 15 residues. Germline loops: CDR1 LGHDT, CDR2 YNNKEL (reference sequence). Trimming removed 0 bases at V and 1 base at J, with 6 bases between. The CDR3, as DNA: TGTGCCAGCAGCCAAGACAGGGGGAACACCGGGGAGCTGTTTTTT. It yields the protein CASSQDRGNTGELFF.

The chain carries TRBV19 and TRBJ2-3; perhaps TRBD2 as D (7 bases). This CDR3 region has 16 residues. With 5 bases removed from V and 1 base from J, the gap between germline ends came to 16 bases. Germline V gene data show CDR1 as LNHDA and CDR2 as SQIVND (reference sequence). Here the CDR3 DNA reads TGTGCCAGTAGTGGACGGCGGGGGCTCGGCACAGATACGCAGTATTTT. Its translation is CASSGRRGLGTDTQYF.

The rearrangement uses TRBV20-1 and TRBJ1-1, with D hard to call. Trimming pared 3 bases from V and 8 bases from J, leaving 13 bases between. The CDR3 has 12 amino acids. CDR1 is DFQATT, CDR2 SNEGSKA, per germline (reference sequence). CDR3 nucleotide sequence: TGCAGTGCTAGGACCCCCGAGACCGAAGCTTTCTTT. It yields the protein CSARTPETEAFF.

This rearrangement joins TRBV28 to TRBJ2-3, with no clear D. The germline CDR1 and CDR2 sequences are MDHEN and SYDVKM. V was shortened by 1 base and J by 1 base, with 6 bases between the two germline ends. This CDR3 has 14 amino acids. The CDR3 sequence is CASSLFAGTDTQYF. CDR3 sequence (DNA): TGTGCCAGCAGTTTATTCGCAGGCACAGATACGCAGTATTTT. Supplemented by reference TRBV28 and TRBJ2-3, the full variable domain reads DVKVTQSSRYLVKRTGEKVFLECVQDMDHENMFWYRQDPGLGLRLIYFSYDVKMKEKGDIPEGYSVSREKKERFSLILESASTNQTSMYLCASSLFAGTDTQYFGPGTRLTVL.

This clonotype occurred many times. This rearrangement joins TRBV7-2 to TRBJ1-2; no firm D call. Germline V gene data show CDR1 as SGHTA and CDR2 as FQGNSA. The V end was cut by 3 bases, the J end by 4 bases, with 6 bases between. The CDR3 extends over 12 amino acids. CDR3 coding DNA: TGTGCCAGCAGCTTGGCACCCTATGGCTACACCTTC. Amino acid sequence: CASSLAPYGYTF.

This clonotype was counted between two and nine times. V and J are TRBV6-2 or TRBV6-3 and TRBJ2-1; D is undetermined. V dropped 2 bases and J dropped 9 bases, with 11 bases sitting between them. The CDR3 runs to 13 residues. Germline V CDR1 and CDR2: MNHEY, SVGEGT. The CDR3 nucleotides are TGTGCCAGCAGTTACATGGGGTCCGGTGAGCAGTTCTTC. As protein: CASSYMGSGEQFF.

This chain connects TRBV6-6 to TRBJ2-7; 7 bases line up with TRBD1. The trim removed 2 bases at V and 3 bases at J, leaving 16 bases unmatched. From germline, CDR1 is MNHNY and CDR2 SVGAGI (reference sequence). The CDR3 spans 18 residues. The CDR3 DNA sequence: TGTGCCAGCAGTTACCTTGCCGGGACAGTTACCACCCACTACGAGCAGTACTTC. This encodes CASSYLAGTVTTHYEQYF.

V and J are TRBV29-1 and TRBJ1-2; maybe TRBD1 (6 bases). V was pared by 6 bases and J by 3 bases, with 11 bases between. This CDR3 contains 12 residues. CDR1 is SQVTM and CDR2 is ANQGSEA in the germline V gene. The CDR3 nucleotides read TGCAGCGTAGTGGAGGGGGACTATGGCTACACCTTC. Translation: CSVVEGDYGYTF.

The V gene is TRBV9, the J gene TRBJ2-1; TRBD1 matches at 7 bases. After removal of 0 bases from V and 4 bases from J, the junction contained 4 bases not matched to a gene. The CDR3 has 15 residues. CDR1 is SGDLS, CDR2 YYNGEE, per germline. CDR3 in DNA: TGTGCCAGCAGCGTAGAGGGGGCGAATTACAATGAGCAGTTCTTC. Protein product: CASSVEGANYNEQFF.

Ten or more counts support this clonotype. The V gene is TRBV12-3 or TRBV12-4, the J gene TRBJ1-6; D not certain. CDR3 length: 15 amino acids. V was trimmed by 0 bases and J by 10 bases, leaving 13 bases between them. The CDR3 bases are TGTGCCAGCAGTTTAGCACAAACTGGTGGATCACCCCTCCACTTT. This translates into CASSLAQTGGSPLHF.

This clonotype was recorded at least ten times. The chain links TRBV6-5 to TRBJ1-2; 11 bases line up with TRBD1. Germline V gene data show CDR1 as MNHEY and CDR2 as SVGAGI. V trimming: 2 bases; J trimming: 10 bases; junction bases outside the gene matches: 6. CDR3 length: 14 amino acids. The DNA for the CDR3 is TGTGCCAGCAGTTACACCGGACAGGGGGCTGTCTACACCTTC. It specifies CASSYTGQGAVYTF.

The V call is TRBV9, the J call TRBJ1-5; no reliable D call. Between the trimmed V and J ends, which lost 0 bases and 1 base, there was a span of 8 bases. This CDR3 has 15 residues. Germline V gives CDR1 SGDLS, CDR2 YYNGEE. This CDR3 is CASSVDGKSNQPQHF. In DNA, the CDR3 is TGTGCCAGCAGCGTAGATGGGAAAAGCAATCAGCCCCAGCATTTT.

On this clonotype: This may be a read error, as it is one base from a much larger clone. V is TRBV9 and J is TRBJ1-6, with 9 bases that match TRBD1. With V trimmed by 4 bases and J by 11 bases, 13 bases remained unmatched. In germline, CDR1 is SGDLS, CDR2 YYNGEE. The CDR3 covers 16 residues. The CDR3 reads CASSPNTGGGGTPLHF. CDR3 sequence (DNA): TGTGCCAGCAGCCCCAATACAGGGGGCGGTGGTACACCCCTCCACTTT.

This clonotype was detected ten times or more. V usage is TRBV28 and J usage is TRBJ1-1; D not resolved. The CDR3 contains 17 residues. Trimming stripped 4 bases from V and 6 bases from J, with 24 bases between. From germline, CDR1 is MDHEN and CDR2 SYDVKM. The CDR3 nucleotides read TGTGCCAGCAGTTCGGTATGGAGAGCGGGGAATTTTGCTGAAGCTTTCTTT. Translation gives CASSSVWRAGNFAEAFF.

This clonotype has at least ten counts. J is TRBJ1-1 and V is TRBV6-1; the D gene is possibly TRBD1 (6 bases). Germline CDR1 MNHNS, CDR2 SASEGT. This CDR3 is built from 14 residues. The germline V and J ends were trimmed by 2 bases and 6 bases, with 13 bases remaining between them. The CDR3 bases are TGTGCCAGCAGTGAAACAGGGAGCCTCCCTGAAGCTTTCTTT. The encoded protein is CASSETGSLPEAFF.

This clonotype occurred a few times. The rearrangement joins TRBV29-1 to TRBJ2-3; D gene uncertain. The CDR3 is 10 residues long. CDR1 and CDR2 (germline): SQVTM, ANQGSEA. V was clipped by 7 bases and J by 4 bases, with 6 bases between them. The CDR3, as DNA: TGCAGCGGAGTCGCAGATACGCAGTATTTT. Translation: CSGVADTQYF.

This sequence joins TRBV12-3 or TRBV12-4 and TRBJ1-4; D not resolved. With 6 bases removed from V and 8 bases from J, the gap between germline ends came to 10 bases. The CDR3 consists of 12 residues. CDR3 in DNA: TGTGCCAGCAGCTCTTTTCCCGAAAAACTGTTTTTT. Its protein is CASSSFPEKLFF.